This TCR beta chain was identified in a study of PD-L1 blockade in urothelial cancer. Study summary: Patients had received 0 to 3 prior chemotherapy regimens. Researchers looked at the blood 3 weeks (second dose) and 6 weeks after treatment began.

Urothelial carcinoma affected the patients, and it was locally advanced or metastatic. Pretreatment and on-treatment blood mononuclear cell samples were taken, totaling between 1 and 8 time points per patient. The CDR3 contains 15 residues. Losses at the gene ends were 1 base for V and 2 bases for J; bases not matched to a gene: 2. Germline V gene sequence: CDR1 SGHTA, CDR2 FQGNSA. Clones were read by immunoSEQ multiplex PCR, and TCRdb kept only the in-frame ones, dropping some. The sample shows 38,000 or so clones, about 83% of them seen only once. V is TRBV7-2 and J is TRBJ1-3, with 7 nucleotides matching TRBD1. The input for sequencing was PBMCs, taken around atezolizumab (anti-PD-L1) treatment. The TCR was taken from a man aged 55 to 70 with urothelial cancer. The CDR3 region has the DNA TGTGCCAGCAGCTTAGTCACAGGGGCTGGAAACACCATATATTTT. Translated: CASSLVTGAGNTIYF.